This T cell receptor (beta chain) was captured by sequencing in a study of T cells in Graves' hyperthyroidism and ophthalmopathy (dated by TCRdb to about 2019). About the investigation overall: Peripheral blood was sampled at the time of initial diagnosis, prior to any treatment. A discovery cohort of approximately 97 patients, roughly 45 with Graves' ophthalmopathy and approximately 60 with stable Graves' hyperthyroidism, was used to find distinguishing TCR V-J signatures. Prospective prediction of ophthalmopathy was tested in an independent validation cohort of 18 to 20 hyperthyroidism patients and 15 to 17 patients who later progressed to ophthalmopathy. The 80 to 100 discovery patients were randomly divided into training and test sets at a 7:3 ratio. The study also compared thyroid tissue and blood T-cell repertoires from over 5 Graves' hyperthyroidism patients. After blood sampling, hyperthyroidism patients were treated with methimazole at a starting dose of 30 mg daily, and ophthalmopathy patients were treated with high-dose intravenous methylprednisolone. The paper describes TCR Vbeta CDR3 sequencing of 135 peripheral blood samples, made up of roughly 40 ophthalmopathy patients, approximately 76 hyperthyroidism patients and 17 progressor patients.

The TCR beta CDR3 regions were amplified from the RNA transcripts. The TCR CDR3 was subjected to a first round of RT-PCR using the HTBI primer set and the Qiagen OneStep RT-PCR kit. Libraries were constructed in a second round of multiplex PCR, after which size selection and purification were performed. Paired-end sequencing of the libraries was performed with 100 bp reads on an Illumina HiSeq2000. The study's processing was this. SOAPnuke was used to process the raw data, throwing out any read that contained adapters or uncalled bases, had a mean Phred below 15, or lacked an exact constant-primer or identifier match. COPE v1.2.5 was used to merge high-quality paired reads, and clonotypes were defined as unique nucleotide sequences. MiTCR v1.1 was used to align clonotypes to the IMGT TRBV, TRBD and TRBJ reference segments. The analysis was restricted to V-J combinations with a frequency above 0.0001, which together covered 99.2% of the repertoires. A TCS score was defined as the ratio of F50 (clonal expansion) to E x V (chaos), with BLOSUM62-based TCRdist applied between CDR3 peptides within each V-J. Welch's t-statistics and random forest reduced roughly 530 V-J features to 10 to 15, which were used in a naive Bayes classifier (R e1071). TCRdb applied fastp at Q25 and MiXCR to the public reads, then kept only in-frame beta chains. Every entry covers one CDR3 protein and lists the most common genes and DNA from its rows. The V and J calls shown here were made by TCRdb, not taken from the authors' results. In all, the sample holds about 560,000 distinct CDR3 sequences, and roughly 14% of those were seen once. Approximately 7% of the sample goes to the ten largest clones.

Many counts were recorded for this clonotype. There is no known antigen for this receptor. No base qualities exist here, and no much larger clone lies one base off it. What the research found in general, with its limitations: Most expanded thyroid clonotypes (frequency above 0.001) were also detected in blood, suggesting blood repertoires may reflect thyroid immune responses. In cross-validation, a model built on a 13 V-J signature told ophthalmopathy apart from stable hyperthyroidism with less than 90% sensitivity and around 84% specificity, and in testing the same model reached 80%/75%. In validation, the model predicted progression to ophthalmopathy a median of about 5.9 months before onset, with over 55% sensitivity and 72.22% specificity. Sample size was not statistically predetermined, and blinding of investigators to group allocation was not performed.

Graves' hyperthyroidism was defined as stable when no progression to ophthalmopathy occurred over 18 months of follow-up. Hyperthyroidism patients were newly diagnosed, with disease duration under 2 months, and aged 18 to 65 years. The study excluded patients with uncontrolled infections, other autoimmune diseases, pregnancy or lactation. Diagnoses were established on the basis of clinical symptoms, serum thyroxine and TRAb, thyroid ultrasound, and orbital computed tomography. PBMCs were isolated from about 9 ml of fresh peripheral blood by Ficoll-Paque density gradient centrifugation. Trizol reagent was used to extract total RNA, and RNA quality was then checked on an Agilent 2100 Bioanalyzer. Reading from cysteine to phenylalanine, the CDR3 counts 20 amino acids. Only CDR3 DNA is held: 60 bases, read in frame from base 1. V is cut back by 5 bases and J by 0 bases, with 21 bases in the junction unmatched.

Material for sequencing was blood. This receptor chain uses TRBV12-3 or TRBV12-4 and TRBJ1-1; a stretch of 7 junction bases matches TRBD1. The receptor's source is a woman aged 30 to 39 with Graves' hyperthyroidism. The CDR3 region: CASSRRGTPWGDKMNTEAFF. The bases are TGTGCCAGCAGTCGCAGGGGGACACCGTGGGGAGACAAAATGAACACTGAAGCTTTCTTT.